Listed below are T cell receptor beta chains from one sample, sequenced in a study of beta chain features in type 1 diabetes. Using immunoSEQ multiplex PCR, the repertoire was profiled, and TCRdb retains in-frame clones only, with some absent. In the table there are around 330,000 clones, 8% to 13% of which are singletons. Sequenced: naive CD4+ T cells from blood. The receptors were gathered from a woman aged 25 to 39 in good health. Both conserved end residues are part of each CDR3. Each record gives: CDR3 protein, CDR3 DNA, V gene, D gene, J gene, clone size. D genes are given only for firm matches. A clone size is listed for some rows: how often the clone was seen (once, few, many), or a class if it is expanded.

cdr3_aa: CASSDRAGSSYEQYF
cdr3_nt: TGTGCCAGCAGCGATCGAGCGGGTAGCTCCTACGAGCAGTACTTC
v_call: TRBV7-8
d_call: .
j_call: TRBJ2-7
clone_size: .

cdr3_aa: CSVLTRTLHYEQYF
cdr3_nt: TGCAGCGTCCTGACTAGGACCCTACACTACGAGCAGTACTTC
v_call: TRBV29-1
d_call: .
j_call: TRBJ2-7
clone_size: .

cdr3_aa: CASSGTGADEQFF
cdr3_nt: TGTGCCAGCTCGGGGACAGGGGCCGATGAGCAGTTCTTC
v_call: TRBV18
d_call: TRBD1
j_call: TRBJ2-1
clone_size: .

cdr3_aa: CSVSAGRGRGYEQYF
cdr3_nt: TGTTCCGTGTCGGCAGGCCGAGGGCGGGGATACGAGCAGTACTTC
v_call: TRBV30
d_call: .
j_call: TRBJ2-7
clone_size: few

cdr3_aa: CASSYAGNNQPQHF
cdr3_nt: TGTGCCAGCAGTTACGCGGGGAACAATCAGCCCCAGCATTTT
v_call: TRBV28
d_call: .
j_call: TRBJ1-5
clone_size: .

cdr3_aa: CASSKGQEKTNYGYTF
cdr3_nt: TGTGCCAGCAGCAAAGGACAGGAGAAAACTAACTATGGCTACACCTTC
v_call: TRBV21-1
d_call: .
j_call: TRBJ1-2
clone_size: few

cdr3_aa: CASWTGGMNTEAFF
cdr3_nt: TGTGCCAGCTGGACAGGCGGCATGAACACTGAAGCTTTCTTT
v_call: TRBV2
d_call: TRBD1
j_call: TRBJ1-1
clone_size: few

cdr3_aa: CASSSGLSANTGELFF
cdr3_nt: TGTGCCAGCAGCTCAGGACTCTCCGCGAACACCGGGGAGCTGTTTTTT
v_call: TRBV7-6
d_call: .
j_call: TRBJ2-2
clone_size: .

cdr3_aa: CASSRRLADSYNEQFF
cdr3_nt: TGTGCCAGCAGCCGAAGACTAGCGGACTCCTACAATGAGCAGTTCTTC
v_call: TRBV7-9
d_call: TRBD2
j_call: TRBJ2-1
clone_size: .

cdr3_aa: CASSLGQGEGKLFF
cdr3_nt: TGCGCCAGCAGCTTGGGACAGGGTGAAGGAAAACTGTTTTTT
v_call: TRBV5-1
d_call: TRBD1
j_call: TRBJ1-4
clone_size: .

cdr3_aa: CASDGLAGIYEQYF
cdr3_nt: TGTGCCAGCGACGGACTAGCGGGAATCTACGAGCAGTACTTC
v_call: TRBV27
d_call: TRBD2
j_call: TRBJ2-7
clone_size: .

cdr3_aa: CASSIKGQSSYNEQFF
cdr3_nt: TGTGCCAGTAGTATAAAGGGGCAGAGCTCCTACAATGAGCAGTTCTTC
v_call: TRBV19
d_call: .
j_call: TRBJ2-1
clone_size: few

cdr3_aa: CASSYRLAGVSEQFF
cdr3_nt: TGTGCCAGCAGTTATCGACTAGCGGGAGTCAGTGAGCAGTTCTTC
v_call: TRBV6-5
d_call: TRBD2
j_call: TRBJ2-1
clone_size: few

cdr3_aa: CASSVTGLGGTGELFF
cdr3_nt: TGTGCCAGCAGCGTTACGGGACTAGGCGGCACCGGGGAGCTGTTTTTT
v_call: TRBV9
d_call: TRBD2
j_call: TRBJ2-2
clone_size: .

cdr3_aa: CASSDSLPPYEQYF
cdr3_nt: TGTGCCAGCAGTGACAGTCTCCCACCCTACGAGCAGTACTTC
v_call: TRBV6-1
d_call: .
j_call: TRBJ2-7
clone_size: .

cdr3_aa: CAISDPGQGFRSNQPQHF
cdr3_nt: TGTGCCATCAGTGACCCGGGACAGGGATTTCGCAGCAATCAGCCCCAGCATTTT
v_call: TRBV10-3
d_call: TRBD1
j_call: TRBJ1-5
clone_size: few

cdr3_aa: CASSRTSGTDTQYF
cdr3_nt: TGTGCCAGCAGTCGGACTAGCGGCACAGATACGCAGTATTTT
v_call: TRBV27
d_call: TRBD2
j_call: TRBJ2-3
clone_size: .

cdr3_aa: CAWSRRSRNEQFF
cdr3_nt: TGTGCCTGGAGCCGTAGGAGTCGGAATGAGCAGTTCTTC
v_call: TRBV30
d_call: .
j_call: TRBJ2-1
clone_size: .

cdr3_aa: CASSQEHISYEQYF
cdr3_nt: TGTGCCAGCAGCCAAGAACACATCTCCTACGAGCAGTACTTC
v_call: TRBV4-2
d_call: .
j_call: TRBJ2-7
clone_size: .

cdr3_aa: CATSRGVVAGTSYEQYF
cdr3_nt: TGTGCCACCAGCAGAGGTGTTGTAGCGGGTACCTCCTACGAGCAGTACTTC
v_call: TRBV15
d_call: TRBD2
j_call: TRBJ2-7
clone_size: .

cdr3_aa: CASSHGQGLNTEAFF
cdr3_nt: TGCGCCAGCAGCCATGGACAGGGATTGAACACTGAAGCTTTCTTT
v_call: TRBV5-1
d_call: TRBD1
j_call: TRBJ1-1
clone_size: .

cdr3_aa: CASSVSGPETDTQYF
cdr3_nt: TGTGCCAGCAGCGTTAGCGGTCCGGAGACAGATACGCAGTATTTT
v_call: TRBV9
d_call: .
j_call: TRBJ2-3
clone_size: few

cdr3_aa: CASRARGAGGTGELFF
cdr3_nt: TGTGCCAGCCGGGCCAGGGGCGCGGGGGGCACCGGGGAGCTGTTTTTT
v_call: TRBV7-9
d_call: TRBD2
j_call: TRBJ2-2
clone_size: few

cdr3_aa: CASSWTSGGEQFF
cdr3_nt: TGTGCCAGCAGCTGGACTAGCGGTGGGGAGCAGTTCTTC
v_call: TRBV5-6
d_call: TRBD2
j_call: TRBJ2-1
clone_size: .

cdr3_aa: CASRYPSFADTQYF
cdr3_nt: TGTGCCAGCAGATACCCTAGTTTTGCAGATACGCAGTATTTT
v_call: TRBV27
d_call: .
j_call: TRBJ2-3
clone_size: .

cdr3_aa: CASSRRGGAGGYTF
cdr3_nt: TGTGCCAGCAGCCGACGGGGGGGCGCGGGTGGCTACACCTTC
v_call: TRBV14
d_call: .
j_call: TRBJ1-2
clone_size: .

cdr3_aa: CASSPQDRGHEQFF
cdr3_nt: TGTGCCAGCTCACCCCAGGACAGGGGTCATGAGCAGTTCTTC
v_call: TRBV18
d_call: TRBD1
j_call: TRBJ2-1
clone_size: .

cdr3_aa: CASSPPSGRTSYEQYF
cdr3_nt: TGTGCCAGCTCACCACCTAGCGGGAGGACCTCCTACGAGCAGTACTTC
v_call: TRBV18
d_call: TRBD2
j_call: TRBJ2-7
clone_size: few

cdr3_aa: CASSQETGGLGYTF
cdr3_nt: TGCGCCAGCAGCCAAGAAACAGGGGGTCTTGGCTACACCTTC
v_call: TRBV4-1
d_call: TRBD1
j_call: TRBJ1-2
clone_size: .

cdr3_aa: CSGQAGTYEQYF
cdr3_nt: TGCAGCGGTCAGGCGGGGACCTACGAGCAGTACTTC
v_call: TRBV29-1
d_call: .
j_call: TRBJ2-7
clone_size: few

cdr3_aa: CAKLTGDPDEQYF
cdr3_nt: TGTGCCAAACTGACAGGGGACCCAGACGAGCAGTACTTC
v_call: TRBV10-3
d_call: TRBD1
j_call: TRBJ2-7
clone_size: .

cdr3_aa: CASSSPPGGEQYF
cdr3_nt: TGTGCCAGCAGCTCCCCTCCCGGGGGCGAGCAGTACTTC
v_call: TRBV27
d_call: .
j_call: TRBJ2-7
clone_size: few

cdr3_aa: CASSSPGTSGSSYNEQFF
cdr3_nt: TGTGCCAGCAGTTCCCCTGGGACTAGCGGAAGCTCCTACAATGAGCAGTTCTTC
v_call: TRBV28
d_call: TRBD2
j_call: TRBJ2-1
clone_size: .

cdr3_aa: CASNNPPADTQYF
cdr3_nt: TGTGCCAGCAACAACCCCCCCGCAGATACGCAGTATTTT
v_call: TRBV28
d_call: .
j_call: TRBJ2-3
clone_size: few

cdr3_aa: CASWLAGGRGDEQYF
cdr3_nt: TGTGCCAGCTGGTTAGCGGGAGGGCGGGGGGACGAGCAGTACTTC
v_call: TRBV6-1
d_call: TRBD2
j_call: TRBJ2-7
clone_size: .

cdr3_aa: CASSDRDSLSAPGTGELFF
cdr3_nt: TGTGCCAGCAGCGACCGGGACTCGCTCTCGGCCCCGGGCACCGGGGAGCTGTTTTTT
v_call: TRBV9
d_call: .
j_call: TRBJ2-2
clone_size: .

cdr3_aa: CASSQDLGGAAGGRDIQYF
cdr3_nt: TGTGCCAGCAGCCAAGATTTGGGAGGAGCGGCGGGAGGGCGAGACATTCAGTACTTC
v_call: TRBV4-2
d_call: TRBD2
j_call: TRBJ2-4
clone_size: .

cdr3_aa: CASLGAEVPYEQYF
cdr3_nt: TGTGCCAGTTTGGGGGCCGAGGTCCCCTACGAGCAGTACTTC
v_call: TRBV28
d_call: .
j_call: TRBJ2-7
clone_size: few

cdr3_aa: CASRISGTGSGELFF
cdr3_nt: TGTGCCAGCAGAATTTCGGGTACGGGGTCCGGGGAGCTGTTTTTT
v_call: TRBV28
d_call: .
j_call: TRBJ2-2
clone_size: .

cdr3_aa: CASRYRGTVPSATDTQYF
cdr3_nt: TGTGCCAGCAGATATCGTGGGACAGTTCCATCCGCTACAGATACGCAGTATTTT
v_call: TRBV7-3
d_call: TRBD1
j_call: TRBJ2-3
clone_size: .

cdr3_aa: CASSETGINEKLFF
cdr3_nt: TGTGCCAGCAGCGAGACAGGGATAAATGAAAAACTGTTTTTT
v_call: TRBV7-9
d_call: TRBD1
j_call: TRBJ1-4
clone_size: few

cdr3_aa: CASSPFREASYEQYF
cdr3_nt: TGTGCCAGCTCACCCTTTCGGGAGGCCTCCTACGAGCAGTACTTC
v_call: TRBV18
d_call: TRBD2
j_call: TRBJ2-7
clone_size: .